A selection of T cell receptor beta chains follows, all from one sample in a study of T-cell memory formation after mild COVID-19. TCRdb passed the 5' RACE reads through MiXCR, listing each CDR3 protein once. The repertoire holds more than 75,000 distinct CDR3 sequences, with approximately 15% as singletons. Sequenced input: PBMCs or a T cell subset sorted from them (not recorded which). These receptors all stem from an adult woman who had mild COVID-19 (a few samples of this study predate the infection). Cell type and time point are not known. The CDR3 runs from the conserved cysteine through the conserved F or W. D genes are given only for firm matches. Rows may omit the clone size; those that give it use once, few, many or a size class.

CDR3aa,CDR3nt,v_gene,j_gene,abundance,d_gene
CASSKGFENYNEQFF,TGCGCCAGCAGCAAAGGATTCGAGAACTACAATGAGCAGTTCTTC,TRBV5-1,TRBJ2-1,few,NA
CASSLRGQNIQYF,TGTGCCAGCAGCTTAAGAGGCCAAAACATTCAGTACTTC,TRBV7-9,TRBJ2-4,NA,NA
CASSSSGPNQPQHF,TGTGCCAGCAGCTCCTCGGGCCCCAATCAGCCCCAGCATTTT,TRBV7-6,TRBJ1-5,few,NA
CASSPGSGYEQYF,TGTGCCAGCAGCCCGGGGAGTGGGTACGAGCAGTACTTC,TRBV7-2,TRBJ2-7,NA,NA
CASSPYGTSGSSNEQFF,TGCGCCAGCAGTCCATACGGGACTAGCGGGAGCAGCAATGAGCAGTTCTTC,TRBV4-1,TRBJ2-1,NA,TRBD2
CASSLVIGTGGPQPQHF,TGTGCCAGCAGCTTAGTGATCGGGACAGGGGGCCCTCAGCCCCAGCATTTT,TRBV7-9,TRBJ1-5,few,TRBD1
CASSQTSDEQFF,TGTGCCAGCAGCCAGACTAGCGATGAGCAGTTCTTC,TRBV11-2,TRBJ2-1,NA,TRBD2
CASSFLPGPTTGSPFF,TGTGCCAGCAGTTTTCTTCCCGGTCCGACCACGGGGAGCCCGTTCTTC,TRBV27,TRBJ2-1,few,NA
CASSDEGPENEQFF,TGTGCCAGCAGTGACGAGGGGCCGGAGAATGAGCAGTTCTTC,TRBV6-4,TRBJ2-1,few,NA
CAISEEGSRVETQYF,TGTGCCATCAGTGAAGAGGGTAGCCGGGTAGAGACCCAGTACTTC,TRBV10-3,TRBJ2-5,few,NA
CASTEALGFYGYTF,TGTGCCAGCACTGAAGCACTGGGCTTCTATGGCTACACCTTC,TRBV12-3/TRBV12-4,TRBJ1-2,few,NA
CASSEGSGRAWETQYF,TGTGCCAGCAGTGAAGGAAGCGGGAGGGCATGGGAGACCCAGTACTTC,TRBV6-1,TRBJ2-5,NA,TRBD2
CASSFSPPLYGETQYF,TGTGCCAGCAGTTTCAGTCCTCCTCTTTATGGGGAGACCCAGTACTTC,TRBV12-3/TRBV12-4,TRBJ2-5,NA,NA
CASSLTARENTGELFF,TGCGCCAGCAGCTTGACGGCGCGGGAGAACACCGGGGAGCTGTTTTTT,TRBV5-1,TRBJ2-2,few,NA
CASSDDLDRIQFF,TGTGCCAGCAGCGACGACCTGGACAGAATACAGTTCTTC,TRBV7-9,TRBJ2-1,few,NA
CASSYSSWQGWDQYF,TGTGCCAGCAGTTACTCGAGCTGGCAGGGTTGGGACCAGTACTTC,TRBV6-5,TRBJ2-5,NA,NA
CASSQDRDSRYEQYF,TGCGCCAGCAGCCAAGATAGGGACTCCCGCTACGAGCAGTACTTC,TRBV4-3,TRBJ2-7,few,NA
CASSLATVFSYEQYF,TGTGCCAGCAGCTTAGCGACAGTTTTCTCCTACGAGCAGTACTTC,TRBV7-6,TRBJ2-7,NA,NA
CASSLGVWTGRGGEQYF,TGTGCCAGCAGCTTAGGGGTTTGGACAGGACGCGGAGGCGAGCAGTACTTC,TRBV11-2,TRBJ2-7,few,TRBD1
CASSPYPGEGYNEQFF,TGTGCCAGCTCACCATATCCGGGAGAGGGGTACAATGAGCAGTTCTTC,TRBV18,TRBJ2-1,NA,NA
CASSKRDLSSYEQYF,TGTGCCAGCAGCAAGAGAGACCTGAGCTCCTACGAGCAGTACTTC,TRBV12-3/TRBV12-4,TRBJ2-7,few,NA
CASSEAVQHTDTQYF,TGTGCCAGCAGTGAAGCAGTGCAGCACACAGATACGCAGTATTTT,TRBV6-1,TRBJ2-3,few,NA
CASKTGYHTGELFF,TGCGCCAGCAAAACGGGGTACCACACCGGGGAGCTGTTTTTT,TRBV23-1,TRBJ2-2,few,NA
CASSLLASGSAGELFF,TGTGCCAGCAGCCTCTTAGCTAGCGGGAGTGCCGGGGAGCTGTTTTTT,TRBV7-9,TRBJ2-2,few,TRBD2
CASSPTDRNNEQFF,TGTGCCAGCTCACCAACGGACAGGAACAATGAGCAGTTCTTC,TRBV18,TRBJ2-1,NA,TRBD1
CASSDYRGGGQPQHF,TGTGCCAGCAGCGATTACAGGGGAGGTGGGCAGCCCCAGCATTTT,TRBV6-1,TRBJ1-5,few,TRBD1
CASSPSGRSYEQYF,TGTGCCAGCAGCCCCTCGGGTCGCAGCTACGAGCAGTACTTC,TRBV12-3/TRBV12-4,TRBJ2-7,NA,NA
CSARRTPRQGPYEQYF,TGCAGTGCTAGAAGGACCCCCCGACAGGGACCCTACGAGCAGTACTTC,TRBV20-1,TRBJ2-7,NA,TRBD1
CASSPWGRDTQYF,TGTGCCAGCTCACCGTGGGGGCGAGATACGCAGTATTTT,TRBV18,TRBJ2-3,few,NA
CASSLESTAAETQYF,TGCGCCAGCAGCTTGGAATCAACGGCCGCAGAGACCCAGTACTTC,TRBV5-1,TRBJ2-5,few,NA
CASSPRGNTGELFF,TGTGCCAGCAGTCCTCGGGGGAACACCGGGGAGCTGTTTTTT,TRBV12-3/TRBV12-4,TRBJ2-2,few,NA
CASKTAGFTYEQYF,TGTGCCAGTAAGACAGCTGGATTCACCTACGAGCAGTACTTC,TRBV21-1,TRBJ2-7,NA,NA
CASSLSGLDYEQYF,TGTGCCAGCAGTTTAAGCGGGTTGGACTACGAGCAGTACTTC,TRBV12-3/TRBV12-4,TRBJ2-7,many,NA
CASSLQGYNEQFF,TGTGCCAGCAGCCTCCAGGGGTACAATGAGCAGTTCTTC,TRBV5-5,TRBJ2-1,many,NA
CSARIGPTTDTQYF,TGCAGTGCTAGGATAGGGCCTACCACAGATACGCAGTATTTT,TRBV20-1,TRBJ2-3,NA,NA
CASSRLAGGVSDTQYF,TGTGCCAGTAGTCGACTAGCGGGAGGGGTTTCGGATACGCAGTATTTT,TRBV19,TRBJ2-3,NA,TRBD2
CSARDFASPDGVYQPQHF,TGCAGTGCTAGAGATTTCGCCTCGCCAGATGGGGTTTATCAGCCCCAGCATTTT,TRBV20-1,TRBJ1-5,NA,NA
CASSPGTSGGPYEQYF,TGTGCCAGCAGCCCCGGGACTAGCGGGGGTCCCTACGAGCAGTACTTC,TRBV11-3,TRBJ2-7,few,TRBD2
CASSFDRDFYEQYF,TGTGCCAGCAGCTTTGACAGGGACTTCTACGAGCAGTACTTC,TRBV11-2,TRBJ2-7,NA,NA
CASSQDLGQDYEQYF,TGCGCCAGCAGCCAAGATCTCGGACAGGACTACGAGCAGTACTTC,TRBV4-1,TRBJ2-7,few,TRBD1
CASSWVSTDTQYF,TGTGCCAGCAGTTGGGTTAGCACAGATACGCAGTATTTT,TRBV27,TRBJ2-3,NA,NA
CASSLVIAGGNYEQYF,TGTGCCAGCAGCTTAGTGATAGCGGGAGGAAACTACGAGCAGTACTTC,TRBV7-9,TRBJ2-7,NA,TRBD2
CASSLLGLADTDTQYF,TGTGCCAGCAGCTTGTTGGGTCTAGCGGACACAGATACGCAGTATTTT,TRBV5-4,TRBJ2-3,NA,TRBD2
CASSQGFGQGGDQYF,TGCGCCAGCAGCCAAGGTTTCGGACAAGGGGGGGACCAGTACTTC,TRBV4-3,TRBJ2-5,few,NA
CSARWLGDQPQHF,TGCAGTGCTAGGTGGTTAGGGGATCAGCCCCAGCATTTT,TRBV20-1,TRBJ1-5,few,NA
CASAPSWEGGDTEAFF,TGCGCCAGCGCCCCTTCTTGGGAGGGAGGGGACACTGAAGCTTTCTTT,TRBV5-1,TRBJ1-1,NA,NA
CASSLVLATEAFF,TGTGCCAGCAGCTTAGTTTTGGCCACTGAAGCTTTCTTT,TRBV7-6,TRBJ1-1,many,NA
CASSYGLAGGPRETQYF,TGTGCCAGCAGTTATGGGCTAGCGGGAGGGCCAAGAGAGACCCAGTACTTC,TRBV6-2/TRBV6-3,TRBJ2-5,NA,TRBD2
CASSFTVGREAQYF,TGTGCCAGCAGTTTTACCGTAGGGCGGGAGGCGCAGTATTTT,TRBV12-3/TRBV12-4,TRBJ2-3,NA,TRBD2
CASSSLAGPADEQYF,TGTGCCAGCAGCTCCTTAGCGGGTCCGGCCGACGAGCAGTACTTC,TRBV7-6,TRBJ2-7,few,TRBD2